A selection of T cell receptor beta chains follows, all from one sample in a study of molecular identifiers for immune sequencing clone quantification. TCRdb used MiXCR to reprocess the PCR reads, holding one entry per CDR3 protein. The profile shows 490,000 or so distinct CDR3 sequences, roughly 24% of them singletons. The sample taken for sequencing was naive CD8+ T cells from blood, with Jurkat cell RNA spiked in. The receptors originated from a human donor in good health. Some libraries in this study had Jurkat cell RNA spiked in. CDR3s include the opening cysteine and the closing phenylalanine or tryptophan. The D gene is left open where the match is weak. Size is omitted from some rows. Given values are once, few, many or a class for expanded clones.

TRBJ2-3 | TRBV7-7 | many | NA | 14 | TGTGCTAGCAGCTTATCGGGAGCTCCAGATACGCAGTATTTT | CASSLSGAPDTQYF
TRBJ2-1 | TRBV10-1 | NA | NA | 15 | TGCGCCAGCAGTGAAGTCAGGACCTCCTACAATGAGCAGTTCTTC | CASSEVRTSYNEQFF
TRBJ2-7 | TRBV28 | many | NA | 13 | TGTGCCAGCAGCCCGGTCGGCTCCTACGAGCAGTACTTC | CASSPVGSYEQYF
TRBJ1-5 | TRBV27 | many | NA | 16 | TGTGCCAGCAGTCCCAAACCGTTAGCAAGCAATCAGCCCCAGCATTTT | CASSPKPLASNQPQHF
TRBJ2-2 | TRBV28 | few | NA | 14 | TGTGCCAGCAGTTTTCCGAATCGAGGCGGGGAGCTGTTTTTT | CASSFPNRGGELFF
TRBJ2-3 | TRBV5-5 | many | TRBD2 | 17 | TGTGCCAGCAGCTTGGTGGGTAGCGGGAGTGCAATAGATACGCAGTATTTT | CASSLVGSGSAIDTQYF
TRBJ2-7 | TRBV7-9 | many | TRBD1 | 14 | TGTGCCAGCAGCTCGTGGACAGGGAGCGACGAGCAGTACTTC | CASSSWTGSDEQYF
TRBJ2-7 | TRBV4-3 | many | NA | 14 | TGCGCCAGCAGCCAAGGCAGGGGATTTGGAGAGCAGTACTTC | CASSQGRGFGEQYF
TRBJ1-1 | TRBV29-1 | many | NA | 12 | TGCAGCGTTTACAGGGAGATGGGTGAAGCTTTCTTT | CSVYREMGEAFF
TRBJ1-6 | TRBV5-6 | NA | NA | 14 | TGTGCCAGCAGCTTTGGACAAGATAATTCACCCCTCCACTTT | CASSFGQDNSPLHF
TRBJ2-5 | TRBV5-1 | many | NA | 15 | TGCGCCAGCAGCTTGGGGACCCAGTACCAAGAGACCCAGTACTTC | CASSLGTQYQETQYF
TRBJ2-3 | TRBV28 | many | NA | 14 | TGTGCCAGCAGCTCTAGCGACGGGGAAGATACGCAGTATTTT | CASSSSDGEDTQYF
TRBJ1-3 | TRBV30 | NA | NA | 16 | TGTGCCTGGAGTGTGGCCTCCAGGGTATACGGAAACACCATATATTTT | CAWSVASRVYGNTIYF
TRBJ2-7 | TRBV13 | many | NA | 15 | TGTGCCAGCAGCCCCTTTGGGGACGGGACCTACGAGCAGTACTTC | CASSPFGDGTYEQYF
TRBJ2-3 | TRBV30 | few | TRBD1 | 14 | TGTGCCTGGACCCAGACAGGGCGAACAGATACGCAGTATTTT | CAWTQTGRTDTQYF
TRBJ1-2 | TRBV29-1 | NA | NA | 16 | TGCAGCGTTGATATTGGTGTGAAGACCCTCGAATATGGCTACACCTTC | CSVDIGVKTLEYGYTF
TRBJ2-7 | TRBV7-2 | few | NA | 12 | TGTGCCAGCAGCTTAGAATTCTACGAGCAGTACTTC | CASSLEFYEQYF
TRBJ2-5 | TRBV27 | NA | NA | 15 | TGTGCCAGCAGCACTTTCACAGGGTTTCAAGAGCCCCAGTACTTC | CASSTFTGFQEPQYF
TRBJ2-7 | TRBV12-3/TRBV12-4 | many | TRBD1 | 15 | TGTGCCAGCAGCAACGGGACAGGAACGTCCTACGAGCAGTACTTC | CASSNGTGTSYEQYF
TRBJ2-3 | TRBV24-1 | NA | NA | 13 | TGTGCCACCAGTGAACACCTCACAGATACGCAGTATTTT | CATSEHLTDTQYF
TRBJ2-2 | TRBV29-1 | many | NA | 13 | TGCAGCGTTGCGGGACAGAACACCGGGGAGCTGTTTTTT | CSVAGQNTGELFF
TRBJ2-7 | TRBV25-1 | NA | NA | 15 | TGTGCCAGCAGTGAATACGGGGGAGCGGCCGACGAGCAGCACTTC | CASSEYGGAADEQHF